Included here is one TCR beta chain sequence, with context. V was pared by 1 base and J by 6 bases, with 9 bases of the junction left unmatched. Per the germline V gene, CDR1 is LGHNA and CDR2 is YNFKEQ. CDR3 size: 16 residues. The data originate from a study of T cell changes during pregnancy in multiple sclerosis. Clones were read by immunoSEQ multiplex PCR, and TCRdb kept only the in-frame ones, dropping some. In the table there are over 30,000 clones, approximately 85% of which are singletons. This TCR derives from a female donor with multiple sclerosis, enrolled in a pregnancy study. Sequenced material: CD4+ T cells from peripheral blood mononuclear cells, taken before pregnancy. The chain has TRBV4-2 and TRBJ1-2; 9 nucleotides line up with TRBD1. The DNA for the CDR3 is TGTGCCAGCAGCCAAGGGACCAGGACAGGGGATCATGGCTACACCTTC. This encodes CASSQGTRTGDHGYTF.